This paragraph reports one T cell receptor (beta chain). The data were taken from a study of blood T cell repertoires in COVID-19. At the level of the study: There were acute and convalescent COVID-19 samples, and they came from the United States, Italy and Spain.

V shed 2 bases, J shed 5 bases, and the junction held 13 bases outside the gene matches. CDR1 is LGHDT, CDR2 YNNKEL, per germline (reference sequence). The CDR3 loop spans 17 amino acids. How the authors handled the data: Amplification of reference gene primers provided the estimated nucleated cell counts. TCRdb's table, derived via immunoSEQ multiplex PCR, lists solely in-frame clones and lacks some. V, J and clone size reflect that table, while D and trimming were determined from the DNA. The table shows 60,000 to 90,000 clones, with over 70% occurring only once. Material: peripheral blood. The chain combines TRBV3-1 (or the pseudogene TRBV3-2) with TRBJ2-5, with TRBD1 matching 8 bases. This TCR was sampled from a man in his sixties with acute or convalescent COVID-19. DNA of the CDR3: TGTGCCAGCAGCCAATCCCGCCACAGGGGGTTCGGGGAGACCCAGTACTTC. Translated, it gives CASSQSRHRGFGETQYF.